Only one count was recorded for the clone carrying this T cell receptor beta chain. What it binds is not known. Unique molecular identifiers were present on the cDNA, which also gained a universal primer site by template switching. TCRdb used MiXCR to reprocess the 5' RACE reads, holding one entry per CDR3 protein. This table has 1.5 million to 2 million distinct CDR3 sequences, less than 40% appearing once. The record originates from a study of identical twins. The germline V gene has CDR1 LGHDT and CDR2 YNNKEL (reference sequence). This CDR3 contains 15 residues. V shed 4 bases, J shed 7 bases, and the junction held 9 bases outside the gene matches. Findings and caveats of the study: Cord blood's abundant beta clonotypes had fewer insertions, unlike memory repertoires. Cross-sectional statistical analysis was relied on for the conclusions, without the same donors being followed.

The source is a newborn girl in good health. Sequencing was carried out using cord blood. The V gene is TRBV3-1, the J gene TRBJ1-2; the match to TRBD1 covers 10 bases. The CDR3 sequence: CASSPTGTGDSGYTF. In DNA, the CDR3 is TGTGCCAGCAGCCCAACCGGGACAGGGGACTCTGGCTACACCTTC.